Sequencing of this T cell receptor (beta chain) was carried out in a study of cytomegalovirus exposure and HLA in healthy donors. Regarding the study as a whole: In a later analysis, common viral pathogens appeared linked to several of the most significant clusters.

Germline V gene lookup returns CDR1 MNHNS and CDR2 SASEGT. V lost 9 bases and J 2 bases, leaving 10 bases between the germline ends. The CDR3 runs 12 residues. Notes on this clone: As yet, its antigen is unknown.

With 60 Vbeta and 13 Jbeta primers, the PCR was carried out. Only in-frame clones appear in the TCRdb table, and some are missing; sequencing was by immunoSEQ multiplex PCR. This sample's clone table lists under 130,000 clones. This clonotype originated in a middle-aged man in good health and CMV-seronegative. The sequenced sample was PBMCs. The J gene is TRBJ1-1, the V gene TRBV6-1; D might be TRBD1 (6 bases). In nucleotides, the CDR3 is TGTGCCAGTGGACAGCAAAACACTGAAGCTTTCTTT. This gives the protein CASGQQNTEAFF.